The rows below give T cell receptor beta chains drawn from one sample of a study of memory CD4+ T cells and cytomegalovirus serostatus. The method was immunoSEQ multiplex PCR; TCRdb's version includes in-frame clones alone and lacks a portion of them. The sample shows more than 45,000 clones, around 80% of them seen only once. Sequencing was done on a sample of memory CD4+ T cells from blood. These TCRs come from an adult in good health and CMV-seronegative. Both conserved end residues are part of each CDR3. Each record gives: D gene, clone size, V gene, J gene, CDR3 DNA, CDR3 protein. A D gene is named only where the DNA matches it firmly. Rows may omit the clone size; those that give it use once, few, many or a size class.

NA	NA	TRBV11-3	TRBJ2-3	TGTGCCAGCAGCACGAGCGGGAGCACAGATACGCAGTATTTT	CASSTSGSTDTQYF
NA	NA	TRBV5-6	TRBJ2-6	TGTGCCAGCAGCTTGCGGGGCTCTGGGGCCAACGTCCTGACTTTC	CASSLRGSGANVLTF
NA	NA	TRBV7-9	TRBJ1-5	TGTGCCAGCAGCGCGACGGATAGCAATCAGCCCCAGCATTTT	CASSATDSNQPQHF
TRBD2	NA	TRBV7-9	TRBJ2-3	TGTGCCAGCAGCTTATACACTAGCGGGAGTTCAGATACGCAGTATTTT	CASSLYTSGSSDTQYF
TRBD2	once	TRBV6-5	TRBJ2-2	TGTGCCAGCAGAAGGACTAGTTATACCGGGGAGCTGTTTTTT	CASRRTSYTGELFF
TRBD1	NA	TRBV5-5	TRBJ2-7	TGTGCCAGCAGCTTAGACAGGGGGCGGTACGAGCAGTACTTC	CASSLDRGRYEQYF
TRBD1	NA	TRBV10-3	TRBJ2-1	TGTGCCATCAGTGATGGGACAGGGAGGGGTGAGCAGTTCTTC	CAISDGTGRGEQFF
TRBD2	NA	TRBV27	TRBJ2-1	TGTGCCAGCAGTTTATGGTCTAGCGGGCGCGGCAATGAGCAGTTCTTC	CASSLWSSGRGNEQFF
NA	NA	TRBV28	TRBJ2-7	TGTGCCAGCAGGGGGCAGGTCTACGAGCAGTACTTC	CASRGQVYEQYF
NA	NA	TRBV18	TRBJ2-7	TGTGCCAGCTCCCTCGACAAATACGAGCAGTACTTC	CASSLDKYEQYF
NA	NA	TRBV19	TRBJ1-2	TGTGCCAGTAGTATCAACCTCGGTAACTATGGCTACACCTTC	CASSINLGNYGYTF
NA	NA	TRBV6-6	TRBJ1-1	TGTGCCAGCAGTGCACAGGAGAACACTGAAGCTTTCTTT	CASSAQENTEAFF
NA	NA	TRBV28	TRBJ1-3	TGTGCCAGCAGTTTAGCAGGGGAGGACACCATATATTTT	CASSLAGEDTIYF
NA	NA	TRBV11-3	TRBJ1-2	TGTGCCAGCAGCCCCACTCCGGACGGATTCTATGGCTACACCTTC	CASSPTPDGFYGYTF
TRBD2	many	TRBV5-4	TRBJ2-7	TGTGCCAGCAGCTCATTATTAGCGGGAGGTATCCACGAGCAGTACTTC	CASSSLLAGGIHEQYF
NA	once	TRBV5-1	TRBJ2-1	TGCGCCAGCAGCGGTATCTATGAGCAGTTCTTC	CASSGIYEQFF
NA	once	TRBV18	TRBJ2-3	TGTGCCAGCTCATCACAGGGCTATTCCACAGATACGCAGTATTTT	CASSSQGYSTDTQYF
NA	NA	TRBV28	TRBJ2-2	TGTGCCAGCGCACTTGACGGGGCGAGTACCGGGGAGCTGTTTTTT	CASALDGASTGELFF
NA	NA	TRBV11-2	TRBJ2-6	TGTGCCAGCAGCCCCCTAAAGGGGGGTGCAAGGTCTGGGGCCAACGTCCTGACTTTC	CASSPLKGGARSGANVLTF
NA	NA	TRBV7-7	TRBJ2-5	TGTGCTAGCAGCTTAGGGTATGGTACGGGAGAGACCCAGTACTTC	CASSLGYGTGETQYF
NA	NA	TRBV29-1	TRBJ2-6	TGCAGCGTCCGGACAGTCTCTGGGGCCAACGTCCTGACTTTC	CSVRTVSGANVLTF
NA	NA	TRBV6-5	TRBJ1-2	TGTGCCAGCAGTTACTCGAGAACGGTAAACTATGGCTACACCTTC	CASSYSRTVNYGYTF
TRBD1	few	TRBV5-1	TRBJ2-3	TGCGCCAGCAGCTCGGTAGGGGGCACTTCATATACGCAGTATTTT	CASSSVGGTSYTQYF
NA	NA	TRBV5-6	TRBJ1-5	TGTGCCAGCAGCTTGCGACAGGTCAATCAGCCCCAGCATTTT	CASSLRQVNQPQHF
NA	NA	TRBV18	TRBJ2-2	TGTGCCAGCTCACCAATTGACACCGGGGAGCTGTTTTTT	CASSPIDTGELFF
NA	NA	TRBV10-3	TRBJ1-4	TGTGCCATCAGTGAGGGTCGGGTTGAACGCCAAACTAATGAAAAACTGTTTTTT	CAISEGRVERQTNEKLFF
NA	NA	TRBV5-1	TRBJ1-1	TGCGCCAGCGGATTACAGCTATACACTGAAGCTTTCTTT	CASGLQLYTEAFF
TRBD1	NA	TRBV2	TRBJ1-1	TGTGCCAGCAGCCGGTGGCCCCCGGGACAGCAGAACACTGAAGCTTTCTTT	CASSRWPPGQQNTEAFF
NA	NA	TRBV6-5	TRBJ2-2	TGTGCCAGCCATCGGCTGGCCGCGAACACCGGGGAGCTGTTTTTT	CASHRLAANTGELFF
TRBD1	NA	TRBV6-4	TRBJ1-2	TGTGCCAGCAGTGGGGACAGGGGGTCGTATGGCTACACCTTC	CASSGDRGSYGYTF
NA	NA	TRBV2	TRBJ2-7	TGTGCCAGCAGTTACAATTACGAGCAGTACTTC	CASSYNYEQYF
NA	NA	TRBV27	TRBJ2-3	TGTGCCAGCGGTGGACTTACTAGCACAGATACGCAGTATTTT	CASGGLTSTDTQYF
TRBD1	NA	TRBV9	TRBJ1-3	TGTGCCAGCAGCGGTGGGGACAGGGCAGGCTCTGGAAACACCATATATTTT	CASSGGDRAGSGNTIYF
TRBD1	NA	TRBV7-2	TRBJ2-3	TGTGCCAGCAGCTTCGCCGGGACAGGGAGGGATACGCAGTATTTT	CASSFAGTGRDTQYF
TRBD2	NA	TRBV7-9	TRBJ2-3	TGTGCCAGCAGCGGTGGACTAGCGGGAGGGTCTAGGAAAGCAGATACGCAGTATTTT	CASSGGLAGGSRKADTQYF
NA	NA	TRBV19	TRBJ1-5	TGTGCCAGTGGTCAGGGGAACCAAGAAAATCAGCCCCAGCATTTT	CASGQGNQENQPQHF
TRBD2	NA	TRBV29-1	TRBJ2-5	TGCAGCGTGGCGGCTAGCGGAGAACAAGAGACCCAGTACTTC	CSVAASGEQETQYF
NA	once	TRBV2	TRBJ1-6	TGTGCCAGCATTCTAGAACAGGGCGCGGATTCACCCCCCCACTTT	CASILEQGADSPPHF
NA	NA	TRBV5-1	TRBJ2-1	TGCGCCAGCAGCTGGGGAGTGGATGAGCAGTTCTTC	CASSWGVDEQFF
NA	few	TRBV28	TRBJ2-7	TGTGCCAGCAGTTTCTCCCAGGGGACCTACGAGCAGTACTTC	CASSFSQGTYEQYF
NA	NA	TRBV2	TRBJ1-5	TGTGCCAGCAGTGAAAGGCAGGGCCATCAGCCCCAGCATTTT	CASSERQGHQPQHF
TRBD1	NA	TRBV7-8	TRBJ2-7	TGTGCCAGCAGCCTACCGGGACAGGGGGACGAGCAGTACTTC	CASSLPGQGDEQYF
TRBD2	NA	TRBV2	TRBJ2-1	TGTGCCAGCAGTTTCTCCGGGACTATCCCTGAGCAGTTCTTC	CASSFSGTIPEQFF
TRBD2	once	TRBV13	TRBJ2-7	TGTGCCAGCAGCCTGCGGACTAGAGTCTACGAGCAGTACTTC	CASSLRTRVYEQYF
NA	once	TRBV28	TRBJ2-7	TGTGCCAGCAGTCCCTCCGGCCCCTACGAGCAGTACTTC	CASSPSGPYEQYF
NA	NA	TRBV15	TRBJ1-1	TGTGCCACCAGCAGAGAGGCGAGAATAACTTTCTTT	CATSREARITFF
NA	once	TRBV18	TRBJ1-1	TGTGCCAGCTCACCACCGTTCCTACGTGGCGCTGAAGCTTTCTTT	CASSPPFLRGAEAFF
TRBD1	NA	TRBV19	TRBJ1-2	TGTGCCAGTAGTTCCCCTGGACAGGGGCATGGCTACACCTTC	CASSSPGQGHGYTF
TRBD1	NA	TRBV28	TRBJ1-1	TGTGCCAGCAGCCAACGCCGGACAGGGGGCGGCACTGAAGCTTTCTTT	CASSQRRTGGGTEAFF
NA	NA	TRBV5-4	TRBJ2-6	TGTGCCAGCAGCTTCGGGAGCTCTGGGGCCAACGTCCTGACTTTC	CASSFGSSGANVLTF
TRBD2	NA	TRBV30	TRBJ2-1	TGTGCCTGGAGACCGGGACTAGCGGGAGGGTTTTTCAATGAGCAGTTCTTC	CAWRPGLAGGFFNEQFF
TRBD1	NA	TRBV5-1	TRBJ1-1	TGCGCCAGCAGGGAAGCGGAACAGGGGGCACGCGCTGAAGCTTTCTTT	CASREAEQGARAEAFF
NA	NA	TRBV7-2	TRBJ1-1	TGTGCCAGCAGTCGTCGGGGGGGGCTCACTGAAGCTTTCTTT	CASSRRGGLTEAFF
TRBD1	NA	TRBV5-6	TRBJ1-3	TGTGCCAGCAGCAAAGGGACAGGGAGTTTAGCTGGAAACACCATATATTTT	CASSKGTGSLAGNTIYF
NA	NA	TRBV7-2	TRBJ2-7	TGTGCCAGCAGCCCTAGAGGGGGGCGCTACTACGAGCAGTACTTC	CASSPRGGRYYEQYF
TRBD1	once	TRBV6-1	TRBJ1-1	TGTGCCAGCAGTGACATAGGACAGGTTATAGATGAAGCTTTCTTT	CASSDIGQVIDEAFF
NA	NA	TRBV29-1	TRBJ2-2	TGCAGCGTTGGGCAAATCGCGAACACCGGGGAGCTGTTTTTT	CSVGQIANTGELFF
NA	NA	TRBV19	TRBJ2-3	TGTGCCAGTACTTCCGATCACACAGATACGCAGTATTTT	CASTSDHTDTQYF
TRBD2	few	TRBV7-8	TRBJ2-2	TGTGCCAGCAGCGAAGCGGGAGGGGCCACCGGGGAGCTGTTTTTT	CASSEAGGATGELFF